Shown below are 25 T cell receptor beta chains from a single sample sequenced in a study of T cells after yellow fever vaccination. TCRdb reprocessed the 5' RACE reads with MiXCR, giving one entry per CDR3 protein. The sample yields 400,000 to 450,000 distinct CDR3 sequences, around 20% seen once. Sequenced here: PBMCs, sampled before the yellow fever booster vaccination. Receptors were obtained from a man younger than 35 who received the YFV17D yellow fever vaccine.

The chain employs TRBV6-2 or TRBV6-3 and TRBJ2-2; 7 bases are shared with TRBD1. J lost 10 bases, V lost 11 bases, and 7 bases had no gene match. The length of the CDR3 is 11 residues. Germline V gene data show CDR1 as MNHEY and CDR2 as SVGEGT. CDR3 bases: TGTGCCGCCTCACAGGGGCCGGAGCTGTTTTTT. Translating it yields CAASQGPELFF.

This sequence joins TRBV27 and TRBJ2-7; 8 nucleotides align to TRBD1. The germline CDR1 and CDR2 sequences are MNHEY and SMNVEV (reference sequence). CDR3 length: 15 amino acids. V shed 4 bases, J shed 0 bases, and the junction held 5 bases outside the gene matches. The DNA for the CDR3 is TGTGCCAGCAGTTCCGGACAGGGTAGCTCCTACGAGCAGTACTTC. Protein sequence: CASSSGQGSSYEQYF.

This clonotype was seen only a few times. The genes are TRBV11-3 and TRBJ2-2; D perhaps matches TRBD2 (5 bases). Deletions cut 3 bases from V and 5 bases from J, with 10 bases between. Germline lookup yields CDR1 SGHNT and CDR2 YENEEA. There are 14 residues in the CDR3. For the CDR3, the DNA is TGTGCCAGCAGCTTTCGAGGGCTTACCGGGGAGCTGTTTTTT. Protein: CASSFRGLTGELFF.

The rearrangement uses TRBV7-2 and TRBJ2-7, with D unresolved. Deletions cut 5 bases from V and 6 bases from J, with 14 bases between. CDR1 and CDR2 from the germline V gene are SGHTA and FQGNSA. There are 13 residues in the CDR3. CDR3 amino acids: CASSQTISGEQYV. The CDR3, as DNA: TGTGCCAGCAGCCAGACAATTTCGGGCGAGCAGTACGTC.

This clonotype was recorded at least ten times. The chain employs TRBV20-1 and TRBJ1-1; D perhaps matches TRBD1 (5 bases). This CDR3 has 15 amino acids. CDR1 and CDR2 from the germline V gene are DFQATT and SNEGSKA (reference sequence). Trimming left V 0 bases short and J 3 bases short, with 14 bases between. Here the CDR3 DNA reads TGCAGTGCTAGAGATCCGCAGGGTTCGTACACTGAAGCTTTCTTT. This translates into CSARDPQGSYTEAFF.

This clonotype was counted a few times. V usage is TRBV6-1 and J usage is TRBJ2-2, with 10 nucleotides matching TRBD1. With V trimmed by 10 bases and J by 5 bases, 7 bases remained unmatched. The germline CDR1 and CDR2 sequences are MNHNS and SASEGT. The CDR3 is made up of 14 amino acids. The CDR3 loop is CATKTGGHTGELFF. CDR3 nucleotides: TGTGCCACCAAGACAGGGGGCCATACCGGGGAGCTGTTTTTT.

This clonotype was detected only a few times. The rearrangement joins TRBV7-2 to TRBJ1-1; D is uncertain. Between the trimmed V and J ends, which lost 1 base and 2 bases, there was a span of 11 bases. The CDR3 is 15 residues long. Germline values: CDR1 SGHTA, CDR2 FQGNSA. This CDR3 reads CASSLVSSGNTEAFF. DNA for the CDR3: TGTGCCAGCAGCTTAGTTAGTTCTGGTAACACTGAAGCTTTCTTT.

This clonotype has at least ten counts. The chain links TRBV24-1 to TRBJ2-2; the D is unclear. This CDR3 is 13 amino acids long. V was shortened by 12 bases and J by 3 bases, with 13 bases between the two germline ends. Germline values: CDR1 KGHDR, CDR2 SFDVKD. CDR3 loop: CAVRETYTGELFF. As DNA, the CDR3 is TGTGCCGTAAGAGAAACTTACACCGGGGAGCTGTTTTTT.

The sample holds a few counts of this clonotype. The chain couples TRBV5-1 to TRBJ2-7; TRBD1 matches 11 bases. The CDR3 is made up of 16 amino acids. Germline CDR1 is SGHRS and CDR2 is YFSETQ. The V segment lost 4 bases and the J segment 3 bases; nucleotides outside the gene matches: 9. Written as DNA, the CDR3 is TGCGCCAGCAGCCACATGACCGGGACAGGGGGCTACGAGCAGTACTTC. Translated: CASSHMTGTGGYEQYF.

There are a few counts of this clonotype. CDR3 protein: CSASSWINTEAFF. CDR3 DNA sequence: TGCAGTGCTAGTTCTTGGATCAACACTGAAGCTTTCTTT. The rearrangement links TRBV20-1 to TRBJ1-1; the D is unclear. Per germline, CDR1 DFQATT and CDR2 SNEGSKA (reference sequence). V was cut by 3 bases and J by 2 bases, with 10 bases left in between. CDR3 length equals 13 residues.

The V gene is TRBV5-6, the J gene TRBJ1-6; D not certain. The CDR3 consists of 14 residues. V dropped 1 base and J dropped 7 bases, with 9 bases sitting between them. Germline-derived CDR1 and CDR2 are SGHDT and YYEEEE. CDR3 protein: CASSLTQENSPLHF. The DNA for the CDR3 is TGTGCCAGCAGCTTGACCCAGGAAAATTCACCCCTCCACTTT.

This clonotype was observed a handful of times. The CDR3 nucleotides read TGTGCCAGCAGCCATTTGGGAAAGCTTAATTCACCCCTCCACTTT. This encodes CASSHLGKLNSPLHF. This chain connects TRBV4-2 to TRBJ1-6; D not resolved. Germline V lookup: CDR1 LGHNA, CDR2 YNFKEQ. V lost 3 bases to trimming and J lost 6 bases, with 12 bases between them. CDR3 length equals 15 residues.

The CDR3 loop is CASSLISGQGHEQYV. In nucleotides, the CDR3 is TGTGCCAGCAGCTTAATATCGGGACAGGGTCACGAGCAGTACGTC. The gene calls are TRBV11-3 and TRBJ2-7, with 9 bases fitting TRBD1. Trimming took 2 bases from V and 5 from J; bases not matched to a gene: 7. This CDR3 spans 15 amino acids. Germline V CDR1 and CDR2: SGHNT, YENEEA.

V gene TRBV29-1 combines with J gene TRBJ2-3, with D unresolved. Germline loops: CDR1 SQVTM, CDR2 ANQGSEA. The CDR3 has 11 residues. The CDR3 region has the DNA TGCAGTGTCTCCCGGACAGATACGCAGTATTTT. This translates into CSVSRTDTQYF.

This clonotype was observed a few times. This chain links TRBV7-9 with TRBJ1-4; D call uncertain. Germline CDR1 and CDR2: SEHNR and FQNEAQ (reference sequence). The V and J ends lost 1 base and 7 bases respectively, with 10 bases between them. This CDR3 spans 14 amino acids. In DNA form, the CDR3 reads TGTGCCAGCAGCTTAGGAGTGTTAGGTGAAAAACTGTTTTTT. As protein: CASSLGVLGEKLFF.

This clonotype came up a few times. The chain couples TRBV12-3 or TRBV12-4 to TRBJ1-2; 7 bases are shared with TRBD1. With V trimmed by 8 bases and J by 5 bases, 14 bases remained unmatched. The CDR3 length is 15 residues. This CDR3 reads CASRPGVGGAYGYTF. The CDR3 DNA follows: TGTGCCAGCCGCCCTGGGGTAGGGGGCGCTTATGGCTACACCTTC.

The chain combines TRBV7-2 with TRBJ1-5; D remains ambiguous. V lost 4 bases and J lost 5, with 9 bases in between. The CDR3 length is 13 residues. The germline V gene encodes CDR1 SGHTA and CDR2 FQGNSA. CDR3 DNA sequence: TGTGCCAGCAGCTCTTTTGAGGATCAGCCCCAGCATTTT. The encoded protein is CASSSFEDQPQHF.

This clonotype was seen at least ten times. The CDR3 sequence: CSARPAQVHEQFF. CDR3 bases: TGCAGTGCTAGACCCGCCCAGGTCCATGAGCAGTTCTTC. The chain uses TRBV20-1 and TRBJ2-1; D gene unclear. Germline assignment: CDR1 DFQATT and CDR2 SNEGSKA (reference sequence). This CDR3 comprises 13 residues. Trimming took 2 bases from V and 8 from J, leaving 13 bases between them.

The sample holds a few counts of this clonotype. V and J are TRBV6-2 or TRBV6-3 and TRBJ2-5; 8 bases align to TRBD2. Germline CDR1 is MNHEY and CDR2 is SVGEGT. V lost 6 bases and J lost 5; bases outside the gene matches: 17. The CDR3 runs to 17 residues. The CDR3 here is CASSNYGPGGPRETQYF. CDR3 bases: TGTGCCAGCAGCAATTACGGTCCGGGGGGGCCTCGGGAGACCCAGTACTTC.

The V gene is TRBV24-1, the J gene TRBJ1-5, with no clear D. V lost 3 bases to trimming and J lost 11 bases, with 10 bases between them. This CDR3 is built from 12 residues. CDR1 is KGHDR and CDR2 is SFDVKD in the germline V gene. CDR3 DNA: TGTGCCACCAGTGATCTTGGTTTGACCCAGCATTTT. Translating it yields CATSDLGLTQHF.

This chain uses TRBV9 with TRBJ2-2, with 8 bases matching TRBD2. J was trimmed by 6 bases and V by 4 bases; bases with no gene match: 8. Germline-derived CDR1 and CDR2 are SGDLS and YYNGEE. The CDR3 loop spans 15 amino acids. As DNA, the CDR3 is TGTGCCAGCAGCCTCGGGCGGGGGGTCCCCGGGGAGCTGTTTTTT. This sequence encodes CASSLGRGVPGELFF.

The chain employs TRBV15 and TRBJ1-5, with 10 bases that match TRBD1. V lost 8 bases, J lost 3 bases, and 4 bases stayed unmatched. The CDR3 consists of 14 residues. The germline V gene encodes CDR1 LNHNV and CDR2 YYDKDF (reference sequence). The CDR3 region is CATGDRGTNQPQHF. The CDR3 bases are TGTGCCACCGGGGACAGGGGCACCAATCAGCCCCAGCATTTT. The variable domain in full, completed from reference TRBV15 and TRBJ1-5, reads DAMVIQNPRYQVTQFGKPVTLSCSQTLNHNVMYWYQQKSSQAPKLLFHYYDKDFNNEADTPDNFQSRRPNTSFCFLDIRSPGLGDTAMYLCATGDRGTNQPQHFGDGTRLSIL.

This clonotype was observed a few times. The rearrangement uses TRBV7-2 and TRBJ2-3; the match to TRBD2 covers 15 bases. The V gene's germline CDR1 is SGHTA and CDR2 FQGNSA. This CDR3 contains 16 residues. V lost 5 bases, J lost 6 bases, and 6 bases stayed unmatched. The CDR3 sequence is CASSPGTSGGYDTQYF. In nucleotides, the CDR3 is TGTGCCAGCAGCCCGGGGACTAGCGGGGGGTATGATACGCAGTATTTT.

The gene calls are TRBV12-5 and TRBJ2-3, with 13 bases matching TRBD2. The V segment lost 1 base and the J segment 4 bases; nucleotides outside the gene matches: 8. CDR3 size: 18 residues. Germline V gene data show CDR1 as LGHNT and CDR2 as FRNRAP. DNA of the CDR3: TGTGCTAGTGGTTTGGCCTCCGGACTAGCGGGGGCCGCAGATACGCAGTATTTT. This encodes CASGLASGLAGAADTQYF.

This clonotype was observed many times. The rearrangement uses TRBV10-2 and TRBJ2-4; D might be TRBD2 (6 bases). The CDR3 is 16 amino acids. V was clipped by 3 bases and J by 4 bases, with 16 bases between them. Germline-derived CDR1 and CDR2 are WSHSY and SAAADI. CDR3 protein: CASSDTREVGKNIQYF. The CDR3 DNA is TGCGCCAGCAGTGATACCAGGGAGGTCGGTAAAAACATTCAGTACTTC.